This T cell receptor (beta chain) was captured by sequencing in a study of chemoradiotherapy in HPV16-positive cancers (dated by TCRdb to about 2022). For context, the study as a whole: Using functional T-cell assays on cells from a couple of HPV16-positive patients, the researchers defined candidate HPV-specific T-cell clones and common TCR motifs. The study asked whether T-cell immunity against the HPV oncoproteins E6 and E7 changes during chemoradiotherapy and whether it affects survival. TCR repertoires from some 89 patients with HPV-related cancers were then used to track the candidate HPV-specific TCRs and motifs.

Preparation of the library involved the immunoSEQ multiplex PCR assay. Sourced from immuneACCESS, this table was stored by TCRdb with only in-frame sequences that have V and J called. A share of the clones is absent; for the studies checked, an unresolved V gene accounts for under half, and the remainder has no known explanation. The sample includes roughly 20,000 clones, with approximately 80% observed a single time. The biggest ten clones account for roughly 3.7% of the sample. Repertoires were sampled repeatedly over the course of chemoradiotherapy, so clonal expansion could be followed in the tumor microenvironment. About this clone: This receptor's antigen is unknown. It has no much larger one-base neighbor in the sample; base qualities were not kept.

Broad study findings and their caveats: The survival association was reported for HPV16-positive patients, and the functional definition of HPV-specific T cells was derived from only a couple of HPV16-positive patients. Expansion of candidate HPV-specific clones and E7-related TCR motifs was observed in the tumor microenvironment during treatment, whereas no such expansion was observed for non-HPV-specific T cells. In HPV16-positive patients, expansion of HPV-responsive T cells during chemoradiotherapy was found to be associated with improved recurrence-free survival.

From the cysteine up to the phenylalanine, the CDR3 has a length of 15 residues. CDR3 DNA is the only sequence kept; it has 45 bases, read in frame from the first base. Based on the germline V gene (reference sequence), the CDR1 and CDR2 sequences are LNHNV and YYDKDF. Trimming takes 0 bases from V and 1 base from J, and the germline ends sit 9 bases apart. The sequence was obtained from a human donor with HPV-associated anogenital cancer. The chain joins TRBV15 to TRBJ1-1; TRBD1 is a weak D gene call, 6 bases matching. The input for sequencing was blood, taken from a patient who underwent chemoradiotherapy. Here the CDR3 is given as CATSRESTGNTEAFF. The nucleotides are TGTGCCACCAGCAGAGAATCGACAGGGAACACTGAAGCTTTCTTT.